This TCR beta chain was observed in a study of shared clonotypes between healthy human individuals. Across the study: Each donor's CD8 memory used one plate, CD8 naive two, each CD4 subset three.

Among the donors, all were Caucasian adults who lived in Nashville, Tennessee. Study-level points and caveats: What naive subsets generally showed was a larger estimated richness than memory subsets showed.

J gave up 2 bases and V 11 bases, and 4 bases lay outside the gene matches. Germline loops: CDR1 ENHRY, CDR2 SYGVKD. This CDR3 is 12 amino acids long. For this clone: The target antigen is unknown.

Deep-level assay runs were performed. Only in-frame clones appear in the TCRdb table, and some are missing; sequencing was by immunoSEQ multiplex PCR. The table shows roughly 2,300,000 clones, with under 95% occurring only once. Sample: naive CD4+ T cells from PBMCs. The subset is: CD45RA+ positively selected. The rearrangement links TRBV10-3 to TRBJ1-1, with 8 bases matching TRBD1. The sequence was collected from a man younger than 30 in good health. Some clones in this sample may be carry-over from other donors' samples. CDR3 loop: CAAGGFNTEAFF. In nucleotides, the CDR3 is TGTGCCGCAGGGGGCTTTAACACTGAAGCTTTCTTT.